The source of this T cell receptor (beta chain) is a study of blood T cell repertoires in COVID-19. Study-level information: Samples of COVID-19 (acute and convalescent) were obtained from the United States, Italy and Spain. PBMCs, B-cell-depleted T cells, or T cells were the source of the cDNA or gDNA that made up the material.

This CDR3 is 15 amino acids long. The V gene's germline CDR1 is SGHVS and CDR2 FQNEAQ. The V end was cut by 5 bases, the J end by 2 bases, with 13 bases between. As processed by the authors: How many nucleated cells were present was estimated from reference gene primer amplification. Sequenced by immunoSEQ multiplex PCR; TCRdb stores in-frame clones only, minus some. The V and J calls and the clone size are those of that table, but D and trimming were determined from the DNA. The profile shows 200,000 to 300,000 clones, approximately 86% of them singletons. Input material: peripheral blood. The chain carries TRBV7-8 and TRBJ2-1; weak D call: TRBD2 (6 bases). The origin of this receptor is a man aged 25 to 40 with active or convalescent COVID-19. CDR3 DNA sequence: TGTGCCAGCAGCACCCCCGGGGGACCCTACAATGAGCAGTTCTTC. It yields the protein CASSTPGGPYNEQFF. The whole variable domain, filled in from reference TRBV7-8 and TRBJ2-1, reads GAGVSQSPRYKVAKRGQDVALRCDPISGHVSLFWYQQALGQGPEFLTYFQNEAQLDKSGLPSDRFFAERPEGSVSTLKIQRTQQEDSAVYLCASSTPGGPYNEQFFGPGTRLTVL.